Listed below are T cell receptor beta chains from one sample, sequenced in a study of patients and donors after allogeneic stem cell transplantation. TCRdb ran MiXCR on the RT-PCR reads and lists one entry per CDR3 protein. The sample lists 150,000 to 200,000 distinct CDR3 sequences, about 24% seen once, with 26% in the top ten. Sample: blood, either unsorted or a sorted T cell fraction (not recorded which). These receptors were collected from a human donor who was either an allogeneic HSCT recipient or a stem cell or donor lymphocyte infusion donor (not recorded which). It is not recorded whose cells these are; they may come from a transplant donor. Each CDR3 is given with its conserved first and last residue. The order of the fields is clone size, J gene, D gene, CDR3 length, V gene, CDR3 DNA, CDR3 protein. D genes are given only for firm matches. Rows give clone size only sometimes, using once, few, many, or a class for an expanded clone.

few | TRBJ1-4 | - | 13 | TRBV29-1 | TGCAGCGCCTCGACCGGGGGGAATGAAAAACTGTTTTTT | CSASTGGNEKLFF
- | TRBJ2-2 | - | 16 | TRBV4-3 | TGCGCCAGCAGCCAACCCCCGATCGCGAACACCGGGGAGCTGTTTTTT | CASSQPPIANTGELFF
once | TRBJ2-5 | - | 15 | TRBV4-3 | TGCGCCAGCAGCCAAGATCTAAGGGGCCAAGAGACCCAGTACTTC | CASSQDLRGQETQYF
- | TRBJ2-1 | - | 14 | TRBV12-3/TRBV12-4 | TGTGCCACCGCAAAGGCAGGGGCCTACAATGAGCAGTTCTTC | CATAKAGAYNEQFF
- | TRBJ2-1 | TRBD2 | 13 | TRBV5-1 | TGCGCCAGCTCGACTAGCGGGGTCGGTGAGCAGTTCTTC | CASSTSGVGEQFF
few | TRBJ2-5 | TRBD1 | 14 | TRBV4-1 | TGCGCCAGCAGCCCGGGACAGGGTTTGGAGACCCAGTACTTC | CASSPGQGLETQYF
- | TRBJ1-2 | - | 12 | TRBV19 | TGTGCCAGTAGTCCTCAGGACAGTGGCTACACCTTC | CASSPQDSGYTF
- | TRBJ2-3 | - | 14 | TRBV5-5 | TGTGCCAGCAGCTGGCCCGAGCGCACAGATACGCAGTATTTT | CASSWPERTDTQYF
few | TRBJ1-1 | TRBD1 | 16 | TRBV5-1 | TGCGCCAGCAGCACCGGACAGGGAGGGTTTGACACTGAAGCTTTCTTT | CASSTGQGGFDTEAFF
- | TRBJ2-5 | TRBD1 | 12 | TRBV12-3/TRBV12-4 | TGTGCCAGCACAGGGGGATGGGAGACCCAGTACTTC | CASTGGWETQYF
- | TRBJ1-2 | - | 13 | TRBV5-5 | TGTGCCAGCAGCTTTGAAACAAGTTATGGCAACACCTTC | CASSFETSYGNTF
few | TRBJ1-2 | - | 15 | TRBV18 | TGTGCCAGCTCACCTTCTTGGACGGAGTACTATGGCTACACCTTC | CASSPSWTEYYGYTF
few | TRBJ2-1 | - | 14 | TRBV4-1 | TGCGCCAGCAGCCCCGACCCGGCCTACAATGAGCAGTTCTTC | CASSPDPAYNEQFF
- | TRBJ1-2 | - | 12 | TRBV5-8 | TGTGCCAGCAGCTTGAGAGGAGTTGGCTACACCTTC | CASSLRGVGYTF